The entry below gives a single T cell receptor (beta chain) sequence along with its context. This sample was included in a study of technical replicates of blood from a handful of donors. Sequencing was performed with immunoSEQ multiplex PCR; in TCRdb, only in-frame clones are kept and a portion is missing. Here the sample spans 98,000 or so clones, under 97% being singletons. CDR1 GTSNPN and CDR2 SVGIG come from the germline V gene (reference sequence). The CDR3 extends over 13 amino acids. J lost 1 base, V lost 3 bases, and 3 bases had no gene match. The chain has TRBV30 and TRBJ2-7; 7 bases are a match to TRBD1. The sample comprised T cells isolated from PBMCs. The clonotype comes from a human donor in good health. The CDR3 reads CAWSPTGSYEQYF. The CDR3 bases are TGTGCCTGGAGCCCGACAGGGTCCTACGAGCAGTACTTC.